This entry concerns a single TCR beta chain. Profiled with immunoSEQ multiplex PCR; TCRdb holds only in-frame clones, not every one. In the table there are about 55,000 clones, more than 95% of which are singletons. The CDR3 consists of 14 residues. Germline CDR1 reads LNHDA; CDR2 reads SQIVND (reference sequence). The V gene end was trimmed by 5 bases and the J gene end by 10 bases; junction bases not matched to a gene: 2. These data originate in a study of control samples from healthy donors and cancer patients. The receptor was derived from a woman aged 18-29 years in good health. The chain joins TRBV19 to TRBJ2-1; 16 nucleotides match TRBD2. The sample taken for sequencing was blood. The CDR3 DNA reads TGTGCCAGTAGTCCGGGACTAGCGGGAGGGGAGCAGTTCTTC. It encodes CASSPGLAGGEQFF.